Listed below are T cell receptor beta chains from one sample, sequenced in a study of CXCR3-negative and CXCR3-positive naive CD8 T cells. TCRdb reanalyzed the 5' RACE reads and collapses them to one entry per CDR3 protein, without DNA. Recorded here are some 9,100 distinct CDR3 sequences; the top ten clones represent 1% to 1.4%. The specimen was naive CXCR3- CD8+ T cells from blood. The receptors stem from a human donor in good health. Some clones in this sample may be carry-over from other donors' samples. Both conserved end residues are part of each CDR3. Each record gives: V gene, clone size, J gene, CDR3 protein. Not all rows give a size; the values are once, few, many and, for expanded clones, a class.

TRBV11-3	medium-sized	TRBJ2-2	CASSSRTNTGELFF
TRBV6-5	NA	TRBJ2-3	CASSYGTDTQYF
TRBV20-1	NA	TRBJ2-5	CSATGLPDSQETQYF
TRBV5-8	NA	TRBJ1-1	CASSGRVLFTEAFF
TRBV19	NA	TRBJ2-3	CASRGGLAELGTDTQYF
TRBV12-3/TRBV12-4	NA	TRBJ2-1	CASSLIRGPSNEQFF
TRBV20-1	NA	TRBJ2-5	CSAPSASGGETQYF
TRBV27	NA	TRBJ2-1	CASSSLGDSGNEQFF
TRBV10-2	NA	TRBJ2-1	CASGYYRDEQFF
TRBV9	medium-sized	TRBJ1-1	CASSAGTGGNTEAFF
TRBV12-3/TRBV12-4	NA	TRBJ2-4	CASSSGLAPKNIQYF
TRBV25-1	NA	TRBJ2-1	CASEFATSVGEQFF
TRBV7-3	NA	TRBJ2-3	CASPGTYSTDTQYF
TRBV29-1	NA	TRBJ2-3	CSVEDPESDTQYF
TRBV5-5	NA	TRBJ2-2	CASRMASLANTGELFF
TRBV21-1	NA	TRBJ2-7	CASSSPGTTCEQYF
TRBV29-1	NA	TRBJ1-5	CSVRTGSNQPQHF
TRBV20-1	NA	TRBJ2-2	CSASTGLAGVNTGELFF
TRBV2	NA	TRBJ2-1	CASSEASGSMKLGIDEQFF
TRBV5-6	NA	TRBJ2-5	CASSEPGQGVGETQYF
TRBV2	NA	TRBJ2-1	CASLAEADEQFF
TRBV5-1	NA	TRBJ2-2	CASSLSSPNTGELFF
TRBV6-6	NA	TRBJ1-1	CASSWDRGNTEAFF
TRBV2	NA	TRBJ2-1	CASSTLNNEQFF
TRBV29-1	NA	TRBJ2-1	CSALGPSSYNEQFF
TRBV20-1	medium-sized	TRBJ1-1	CSAGQGNTEAFF
TRBV15	NA	TRBJ2-2	CATSRDKMGMNTGELFF
TRBV29-1	NA	TRBJ2-1	CSVVSVSYNEQFF
TRBV7-9	NA	TRBJ2-5	CASSLGQGSEETQYF
TRBV6-5	medium-sized	TRBJ1-5	CASSPGQNSNQPQHF
TRBV15	NA	TRBJ2-1	CATSSIRDGGEREQFF
TRBV7-2	medium-sized	TRBJ1-2	CASSLSRDRANYGYTF
TRBV7-6	medium-sized	TRBJ2-1	CASSQGPYNEQFF
TRBV20-1	medium-sized	TRBJ2-7	CSAREASYEQYF
TRBV30	NA	TRBJ2-1	CAWSAEDHEQFF
TRBV7-6	NA	TRBJ2-6	CASGPELGRRSGANVLTF
TRBV7-9	medium-sized	TRBJ2-1	CAVNPPAGLNEQFF
TRBV7-6	medium-sized	TRBJ2-3	CASRPERGADTQYF
TRBV27	medium-sized	TRBJ2-3	CASSLSSTDTQYF
TRBV29-1	NA	TRBJ1-3	CSAYVKGGNTIYF
TRBV11-3	medium-sized	TRBJ2-1	CASSRTGGSYNEQFF
TRBV6-2/TRBV6-3	medium-sized	TRBJ2-1	CAASTVLNEQFF